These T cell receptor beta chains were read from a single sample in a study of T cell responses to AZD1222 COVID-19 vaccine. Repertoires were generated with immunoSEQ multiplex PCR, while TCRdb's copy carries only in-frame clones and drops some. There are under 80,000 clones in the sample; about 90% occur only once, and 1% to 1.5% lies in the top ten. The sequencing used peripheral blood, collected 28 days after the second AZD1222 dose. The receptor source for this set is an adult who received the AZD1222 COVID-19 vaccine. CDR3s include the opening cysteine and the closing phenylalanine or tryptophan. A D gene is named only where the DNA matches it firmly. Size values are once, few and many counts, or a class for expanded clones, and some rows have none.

CASSLELLSGNTIYF | TGTGCCAGCAGCTTAGAACTTCTCTCTGGAAACACCATATATTTT | TRBJ1-3 | NA | TRBV7-6 | NA
CASSPGGASPLHF | TGTGCCAGCAGCCCAGGGGGGGCCTCACCCCTCCACTTT | TRBJ1-6 | TRBD1 | TRBV13 | NA
CASSLAGTGELFF | TGTGCCAGCAGCTTGGCGGGAACCGGGGAGCTGTTTTTT | TRBJ2-2 | NA | TRBV5-8 | NA
CASSIPQGIIYF | TGTGCCAGTAGTATACCACAGGGGATCATATATTTT | TRBJ1-3 | TRBD1 | TRBV19 | NA
CASSSPFDLLAGNTDTQYF | TGTGCCAGCAGTTCCCCTTTCGACTTACTAGCGGGGAACACAGATACGCAGTATTTT | TRBJ2-3 | TRBD2 | TRBV27 | NA
CAWSVGVGSYGYTF | TGTGCCTGGAGTGTTGGGGTTGGTAGCTATGGCTACACCTTC | TRBJ1-2 | NA | TRBV30 | NA
CASRPPTGKRNTIYF | TGTGCCAGCAGACCTCCGACAGGGAAAAGAAACACCATATATTTT | TRBJ1-3 | TRBD1 | TRBV6-5 | NA
CASSPPGVSNQPQHF | TGTGCCAGCTCACCCCCGGGAGTTAGCAATCAGCCCCAGCATTTT | TRBJ1-5 | NA | TRBV18 | NA
CASRSTGGSAEAFF | TGTGCCAGCAGATCTACAGGGGGGAGCGCTGAAGCTTTCTTT | TRBJ1-1 | TRBD1 | TRBV13 | NA
CASSQDRQAGSPLHF | TGCGCCAGCAGCCAAGATCGACAGGCGGGCTCACCCCTCCACTTT | TRBJ1-6 | NA | TRBV4-1 | NA
CSVGSGGKAEAFF | TGCAGCGTTGGTTCTGGGGGGAAGGCTGAAGCTTTCTTT | TRBJ1-1 | NA | TRBV29-1 | NA
CASRRREASYEQYF | TGTGCCAGCCGTAGGCGGGAGGCCTCCTACGAGCAGTACTTC | TRBJ2-7 | TRBD2 | TRBV2 | once
CASRGDRDSTEAFF | TGTGCCAGCAGAGGGGACAGGGATAGCACTGAAGCTTTCTTT | TRBJ1-1 | TRBD1 | TRBV6-5 | NA
CASSREANTEAFF | TGTGCCAGCAGTCGGGAGGCGAACACTGAAGCTTTCTTT | TRBJ1-1 | NA | TRBV6-4 | few
CASSLQEGDTEAFF | TGCGCCAGCAGCCTGCAGGAGGGGGACACTGAAGCTTTCTTT | TRBJ1-1 | NA | TRBV5-1 | NA
CASSRASGESYEQYF | TGTGCCAGCAGCCGAGCTAGCGGGGAATCCTACGAGCAGTACTTC | TRBJ2-7 | TRBD2 | TRBV6-5 | NA
CASSRKLLNTEAFF | TGTGCCAGCAGCCGAAAACTACTGAACACTGAAGCTTTCTTT | TRBJ1-1 | NA | TRBV6-5 | NA
CATLLGTSGEETQYF | TGTGCCACCCTACTAGGGACTAGCGGGGAAGAGACCCAGTACTTC | TRBJ2-5 | TRBD2 | TRBV10-3 | NA
CASSEQGAFNSPLHF | TGTGCCAGCAGTGAACAGGGGGCTTTTAATTCACCCCTCCACTTT | TRBJ1-6 | TRBD1 | TRBV25-1 | NA
CASSQGGGYNEQFF | TGTGCCAGCTCCCAGGGGGGGGGCTACAATGAGCAGTTCTTC | TRBJ2-1 | NA | TRBV18 | NA
CASSQGLQTYGYTF | TGCGCCAGCAGCCAAGGGCTACAGACGTATGGCTACACCTTC | TRBJ1-2 | NA | TRBV4-1 | NA
CASSSPGLARTDTQYF | TGTGCCAGCAGTTCCCCTGGACTAGCGCGCACAGATACGCAGTATTTT | TRBJ2-3 | TRBD2 | TRBV27 | NA
CASSPTQGSHEQYF | TGTGCCAGCTCACCAACACAGGGTAGTCACGAGCAGTACTTC | TRBJ2-7 | NA | TRBV18 | NA
CASSPPIGGYEQYF | TGTGCCAGCAGTCCCCCTATCGGCGGGTACGAGCAGTACTTC | TRBJ2-7 | NA | TRBV28 | NA
CAISELAGGSVTQYF | TGTGCCATCAGTGAACTAGCGGGAGGGTCGGTGACCCAGTACTTC | TRBJ2-5 | TRBD2 | TRBV10-3 | NA
CASSLSPTPNYGYTF | TGTGCCAGCAGCTTATCACCGACCCCTAACTATGGCTACACCTTC | TRBJ1-2 | NA | TRBV7-6 | NA
CASRRSGEGYEQYF | TGTGCCAGCAGGCGGAGCGGAGAGGGTTACGAGCAGTACTTC | TRBJ2-7 | NA | TRBV6-5 | once
CASSGRVSDTEAFF | TGTGCCAGCAGCGGGAGGGTATCGGACACTGAAGCTTTCTTT | TRBJ1-1 | NA | TRBV9 | NA
CASSFGGQGGLYF | TGTGCCAGCAGCTTTGGGGGACAGGGTGGTTTGTACTTC | TRBJ2-7 | TRBD1 | TRBV11-2 | NA
CASSSDRGLVTQYF | TGTGCCAGCAGCTCCGACAGGGGCCTGGTGACCCAGTACTTC | TRBJ2-5 | TRBD1 | TRBV7-2 | NA
CAWKTGVFAGELFF | TGTGCCTGGAAGACGGGGGTCTTTGCCGGGGAGCTGTTTTTT | TRBJ2-2 | NA | TRBV30 | NA
CASLRGWNTEAFF | TGTGCCAGCCTTAGGGGCTGGAACACTGAAGCTTTCTTT | TRBJ1-1 | NA | TRBV19 | NA
CASSQDRANYGYTF | TGTGCCAGCAGCCAAGACAGGGCTAACTATGGCTACACCTTC | TRBJ1-2 | NA | TRBV14 | NA
CASSEREAQETQYF | TGTGCCAGCAGTGAAAGGGAAGCGCAAGAGACCCAGTACTTC | TRBJ2-5 | NA | TRBV25-1 | NA
CASSLDPGPGTGELFF | TGCGCCAGCAGCTTAGACCCGGGACCTGGCACCGGGGAGCTGTTTTTT | TRBJ2-2 | NA | TRBV5-1 | NA
CASSRSTSGETQYF | TGTGCCAGCAGCCGTAGTACTAGCGGGGAGACCCAGTACTTC | TRBJ2-5 | TRBD2 | TRBV11-1 | NA
CASSWGQPNSPLHF | TGTGCCAGCAGCTGGGGACAGCCGAATTCACCCCTCCACTTT | TRBJ1-6 | TRBD1 | TRBV5-4 | NA
CASQSGTSEAFF | TGTGCCAGCCAGTCCGGGACTAGTGAAGCTTTCTTT | TRBJ1-1 | NA | TRBV19 | NA
CASSIRGAMNTEAFF | TGTGCCAGTAGTATACGGGGGGCCATGAACACTGAAGCTTTCTTT | TRBJ1-1 | NA | TRBV19 | NA
CASSPTGTSGVYEQYF | TGTGCCAGCAGCCCAACCGGGACTAGCGGGGTTTACGAGCAGTACTTC | TRBJ2-7 | TRBD2 | TRBV11-3 | NA
CASSFGDTEAFF | TGTGCCAGCAGCTTTGGGGACACTGAAGCTTTCTTT | TRBJ1-1 | NA | TRBV7-9 | NA
CASSSGQSYNEKLFF | TGTGCCAGCAGCTCAGGACAGTCTTATAATGAAAAACTGTTTTTT | TRBJ1-4 | NA | TRBV5-5 | NA
CASGRRQTNSGNTIYF | TGTGCTAGTGGCCGCAGACAGACCAACTCTGGAAACACCATATATTTT | TRBJ1-3 | NA | TRBV12-5 | NA
CASSLTDRGRSSETQYF | TGTGCCAGCTCACTTACGGACAGGGGGCGTTCTTCAGAGACCCAGTACTTC | TRBJ2-5 | TRBD1 | TRBV18 | NA
CASSWKGGTEAFF | TGTGCCAGCAGTTGGAAGGGAGGGACTGAAGCTTTCTTT | TRBJ1-1 | NA | TRBV12-3/TRBV12-4 | NA